This TCR beta chain was observed in a study of blood T cell repertoires in COVID-19. Study at large: The United States, Italy and Spain were the sources of the acute and convalescent COVID-19 samples.

As processed by the authors: Reference gene primer amplification gave nucleated cell count estimates. Sequencing was performed with immunoSEQ multiplex PCR; in TCRdb, only in-frame clones are kept and a portion is missing. From that table come the V and J calls and clone size; the DNA was used to work out D and trimming. The sample lists around 140,000 clones; around 87% were seen once. This clonotype was obtained from a man aged 50 or older who had recovered from COVID-19. The sequenced sample consisted of peripheral blood.

This chain's CDR3 is CSVEFRGRGRPGEQYF. DNA for the CDR3: TGCAGCGTTGAGTTTAGAGGCAGGGGGCGCCCCGGCGAGCAGTACTTC. The chain employs TRBV29-1 and TRBJ2-7, with TRBD1 matching 8 bases. The CDR3 sequence is 16 residues long. J gave up 6 bases and V 3 bases, and 16 bases lay outside the gene matches. The germline V gene encodes CDR1 SQVTM and CDR2 ANQGSEA.